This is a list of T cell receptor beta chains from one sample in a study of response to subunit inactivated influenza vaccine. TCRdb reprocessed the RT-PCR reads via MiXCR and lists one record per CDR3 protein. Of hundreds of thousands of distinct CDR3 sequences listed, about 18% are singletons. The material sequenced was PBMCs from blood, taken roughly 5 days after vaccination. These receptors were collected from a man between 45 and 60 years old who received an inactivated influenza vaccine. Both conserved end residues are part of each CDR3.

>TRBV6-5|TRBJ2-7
CASSYSGRGPIEQYF
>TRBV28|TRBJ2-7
CASSRDRPNYEQYF
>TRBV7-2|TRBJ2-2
CASSLTLRNTGELFF
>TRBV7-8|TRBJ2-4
CASSPGSGKNIQYF
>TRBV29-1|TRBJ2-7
CSVVGTSRNEQYF
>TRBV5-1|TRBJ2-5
CASSTGTTLWETQYF
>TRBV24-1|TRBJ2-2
CATGTDYTGELFF
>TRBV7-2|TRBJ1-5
CASSLVSGNSNQPQHF
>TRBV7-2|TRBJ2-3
CASSTGGLPTDTQYF
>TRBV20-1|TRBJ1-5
CSAGFGTGGTQHF
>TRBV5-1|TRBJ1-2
CASSLRTATNYGYTF
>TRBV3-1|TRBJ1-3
CASSQGSNTIYF
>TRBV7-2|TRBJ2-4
CASSPSGVAKNIQYF
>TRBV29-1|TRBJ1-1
CSVELRENTEAFF
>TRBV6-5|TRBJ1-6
CASSYRHNSPLHF
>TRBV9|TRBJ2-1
CASSVGAPGLAANEQFF
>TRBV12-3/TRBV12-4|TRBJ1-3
CASSRQGAVNTIYF
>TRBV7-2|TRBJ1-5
CASAQDRGNQPQHF
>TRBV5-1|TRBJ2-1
CASSLDHGGLDEQFF
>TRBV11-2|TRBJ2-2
CASSLVRRPLAGDANTGELFF
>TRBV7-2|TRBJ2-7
CASSFSETYEQYF
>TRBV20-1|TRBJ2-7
CSARGLTGSYEQYF
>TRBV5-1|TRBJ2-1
CASSILSTGPGHEQFF
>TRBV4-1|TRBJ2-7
CASSFHRGTEQYF
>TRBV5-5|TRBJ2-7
CASSLDNLYEQYF